The source of this T cell receptor beta chain is a study of cytomegalovirus exposure and HLA in healthy donors. Notes on the study in general: V- and J-gene trimming in TCR beta was tied to a missense DCLRE1C variant by an analysis performed later.

Primers included in the PCR were 60 Vbeta and 13 Jbeta primers. Some clones are missing from TCRdb's copy, which holds only in-frame ones; the method was immunoSEQ multiplex PCR. The table has about 87,000 clones, less than 80% seen once; the top ten hold approximately 20%. Remarks on this clone: The antigen remains unidentified.

V lost 5 bases, J lost 7 bases, and 18 bases lay in between. This CDR3 comprises 15 residues. The germline V gene encodes CDR1 KGHSH and CDR2 LQKENI. Sequencing input: PBMCs. The chain combines TRBV18 with TRBJ1-5; D is unresolved. This receptor was obtained from a man under 40 in good health and CMV-seropositive. The CDR3 DNA is TGTGCCAGCTCATCAATTCGGAGGACCAGCCAGCCCCAGCATTTT. Its protein is CASSSIRRTSQPQHF.